This T cell receptor (beta chain) was found in a study of read filtering for tumor transcriptome and immune sequencing (dated by TCRdb to the early 2020s). For context, the study as a whole: The cohort had under 20 male and 14 female patients with a mean age of roughly 62 years, ranging from roughly 45 to 80. By revised international staging, about 8 patients were R-ISS I, under 20 were R-ISS II and 7 were R-ISS III. After DNase treatment, whole-transcriptome libraries were prepared with the TruSeq RNA Access Library Prep Kit. Per sample, about 3.5 to 11 million TCR-region mapped reads were obtained with IR-seq, compared with only about 80 to 1,300 with RNA-seq. The study compared TCR repertoires from targeted immune repertoire sequencing and bulk whole-transcriptome sequencing run on the same bone marrow samples. A main aim was a read-filtering strategy for immune repertoire data, specifically whether clonotypes supported by a single read should be removed. What the study reported, not specific to this receptor: In IR-seq, single-read clonotypes were about 81.9% of clonotypes but about 3.5% of total reads; in RNA-seq they were roughly 72% of clonotypes and 35% to 45% of reads. Compared with RNA-seq, IR-seq captured clonotypes at much greater depth and more reliably, and a smaller IR-seq throughput was enough to identify most of the shared clonotypes. The sorted CD138-negative fraction was composed of a mixed bone marrow immune population rather than of purified T cells. The correlation between IR-seq and RNA-seq shared clonotype proportions rose when single-read clonotypes were removed.

Taken from the germline V gene, the CDR1 and CDR2 loops are MNHEY and SVGAGI. There are 15 amino acids in the CDR3, from cysteine to phenylalanine inclusive. The kept DNA is CDR3 alone, 45 bases in frame from the first base. V is cut by 0 bases and J by 1 base, and the space between the germline ends is 8 bases. TCR libraries were constructed from approximately 390 ng RNA using the Immunoverse kit, and molecular barcoded adaptors covering alpha/delta and beta/gamma chains were employed. TCR library preparation used the same RNA that went into transcriptome sequencing. An Illumina HiSeq 4000 with 2 x 150 cycles was used to sequence the TCR libraries. On the authors' methods: MiXCR aligned TCR reads to human V, D, J and C references and assembled the aligned reads into CDR3 clonotypes, with quality filtering and error correction included. The tcR package in R was used for analysis of clonotype counts and gene usage diversity. For inspection of raw mapping reads, RNA-seq reads were mapped by STAR aligner version 2.5.3a onto GRCh37 of the human genome. To test how sequencing depth affected the clonotypes detected, IR-seq fastq files were randomly downsampled with Seqtk 1.3. The public reads were reanalyzed by TCRdb: fastp trimming at Q25, MiXCR alignment, in-frame beta chains only. Identical CDR3 proteins give one entry, which carries the most common genes and DNA. In this record, the V and J calls reflect TCRdb's handling and not the investigators' own analysis. Recorded for this sample are about 40,000 distinct CDR3 sequences; approximately 14% of them occurred a single time. The top ten clonotypes cover about 39% of the sample.

This clonotype occurred many times. Its antigen is unknown. The record has no base qualities; no much larger clone is one base away. Every patient had bone marrow sampled at the time of active disease. Isolation of bone marrow mononuclear cells was performed by Ficoll-Hypaque density gradient centrifugation. Myeloma plasma cells were removed and CD138-negative cells were collected by negative selection after labeling with CD138 magnetic microbeads on a MACS separator. Flow cytometry on an Attune NxT with CD138 antibodies was used to check the purity of the isolated cells. TRIzol reagent was used to extract total RNA, which was then quantified with a NanoDrop spectrophotometer. Paired RNA-seq and IR-seq were performed on the CD138-negative bone marrow sample of each patient.

What was sequenced was a population of CD138-negative cells sorted from bone marrow. The cell subset or site label, as the study defines it: bone marrow mononuclear cells depleted of CD138+ plasma/myeloma cells by negative magnetic selection. In this chain, TRBV6-5 is recombined with TRBJ2-3; the D gene cannot be resolved reliably. This TCR derives from a donor over 35 with multiple myeloma. The CDR3 reads CASSYSPSGTDTQYF. The bases are TGTGCCAGCAGTTACTCCCCCTCAGGCACAGATACGCAGTATTTT.